The T cell receptor (beta chain) under discussion was sequenced for a study of blood T cells in healthy people across ages. Trimming removed 0 bases at V and 1 base at J, with 7 bases between. This CDR3 contains 13 residues. CDR1 is GTSNPN, CDR2 SVGIG, per germline (reference sequence). A sample-barcoded 5' primer and a J-beta primer mix were used in a second PCR of roughly 6 to 11 cycles. TCRdb reprocessed the 5' RACE reads with MiXCR, giving one entry per CDR3 protein. The table includes about 580,000 distinct CDR3 sequences, 40% to 55% detected once. The V and J genes are TRBV30 and TRBJ2-7; D is undetermined. This clonotype originated in a man older than 75 in good health. The sequenced material came from blood. In DNA form, the CDR3 reads TGTGCCTGGAGTGTCGGAGATTCCTACGAGCAGTACTTC. Its protein product is CAWSVGDSYEQYF.